This T cell receptor beta chain came from a study of T-cell memory formation after mild COVID-19 (dated by TCRdb to about 2021). The study in broad terms: TCR sequence clusters from the two donors were largely donor specific. The cohort comprised two young, previously healthy adult volunteers, one female and one male. T-cell clones expanding and contracting after mild COVID-19 in a couple of donors were tracked by longitudinal TCRalpha and TCRbeta repertoire sequencing.

Points the paper makes about the study in general: From day 15 to 85, contracting clones showed balanced CD4/CD8 phenotypes, whereas a second wave of clones that expanded from day 15 to 37 leaned towards CD4+. Some responding clones were found in pre-infection memory, which suggests that pre-existing cross-reactive memory T cells took part in the SARS-CoV-2 response. Contracting CD4+ clones turned up mainly in the CM and EM memory subsets, whereas EMRA was where CD8+ clones were enriched. The study included only a couple of mild cases, and larger cohorts that include severe cases with pre-infection samples were judged to be necessary. The second-wave clones that peaked on day 37 were not confirmed to be SARS-CoV-2 specific.

Ficoll-Paque density gradient centrifugation was used to isolate PBMCs. The reads were generated on an Illumina NovaSeq 6000. TCRalpha and TCRbeta cDNA libraries were constructed by 5'RACE with constant-segment primers, with sample barcodes and unique molecular identifiers being introduced. RNA was extracted from every sample with Trizol reagent. The libraries were amplified in two PCR steps, and the second step added a second sample barcode and Illumina TruSeq adapters. The libraries were sequenced on an Illumina NovaSeq using 2 x 150 bp paired-end reads. In the paper's pipeline: The reads were demultiplexed and collapsed into UMI-guided consensus sequences using migec v1.2.7. Using mixcr v2.1.11, UMI consensuses were aligned to TRA and TRB V and J templates and then assembled into clonotypes. A clonotype was counted as expanded or contracted only if both edgeR and NoisET called the change significant, with noise models trained on biological replicates. For edgeR calls, a false discovery rate-adjusted p below 0.01 and a log2 fold-change threshold of 1 were applied. As an exploratory analysis of dynamics, PCA with hierarchical clustering was applied to max-normalized trajectories of the 1000 most abundant clonotypes. Separately sequenced CD4+ and CD8+ repertoires were used to assign the CD4 or CD8 phenotype of responding clones. The public sequencing data were trimmed at Q25 with fastp and processed into clonotypes with MiXCR by TCRdb, which kept only in-frame beta chains. Every distinct CDR3 protein forms one entry, paired with its most common genes and DNA. TCRdb's processing, not the authors' own work, is the source of the V and J calls. This sample is represented by 500,000 to 600,000 distinct CDR3 sequences; about a sixth of them were singletons. The ten most abundant clones make up about 12% of the sample.

Trimming costs V 5 bases and J 1 base, and their ends lie 12 bases apart. From its cysteine to its phenylalanine, the CDR3 spans 15 amino acids. Left in the record is the CDR3 DNA by itself, 45 bases read in frame from the first base. According to the germline V gene, CDR1 reads KGHDR and CDR2 reads SFDVKD. As regards this clonotype: Its antigen remains unidentified. No base quality values were provided; no much bigger clone lies one nucleotide off.

The rearrangement combines TRBV24-1 with TRBJ2-3, with TRBD1 tentatively as D gene (5 bases match). The sequenced material came from PBMCs or a T cell subset sorted from them (not recorded which). The receptor was isolated from an adult woman who had mild COVID-19 (a few samples of this study predate the infection). The sample titles of this study are shuffled in the database, so cell type and time point are left out; the donor was told from shared clones. The base sequence is TGTGCCACCAGTGCACAGGCGATCGGCACAGATACGCAGTATTTT. This codes for CATSAQAIGTDTQYF.